This T cell receptor beta chain was obtained from a study of glioma-infiltrating T cells. Study-wide results and caveats: Tissue-blood divergence was below expectation in non-neoplastic patients, above in gliomas.

Worth noting for this clonotype: The antigen remains undetermined.

Using RNA template, CDR3s of TCR alpha and beta were amplified with iRepertoire arm-PCR. A single record per CDR3 protein comes from TCRdb applying MiXCR to the multiplex PCR reads. The table includes some 130,000 distinct CDR3 sequences, 24% detected once. V lost 3 bases to trimming and J lost 12 bases, with 19 bases between them. The germline gives CDR1 DFQATT, CDR2 SNEGSKA (reference sequence). The CDR3 runs 13 residues. This rearrangement joins TRBV20-1 to TRBJ2-3; D is undetermined. The sequence derives from a human donor with low-grade glioma or glioblastoma, undergoing nonglioma brain surgery, or in good health (not recorded which). The sequencing sample was made of glioma tissue, nonneoplastic brain tissue, or PBMCs (not recorded which). CDR3 in amino acids: CSASHLGRTGQYF. In nucleotides, the CDR3 is TGCAGTGCTAGCCACCTCGGACGGACGGGTCAGTATTTT.